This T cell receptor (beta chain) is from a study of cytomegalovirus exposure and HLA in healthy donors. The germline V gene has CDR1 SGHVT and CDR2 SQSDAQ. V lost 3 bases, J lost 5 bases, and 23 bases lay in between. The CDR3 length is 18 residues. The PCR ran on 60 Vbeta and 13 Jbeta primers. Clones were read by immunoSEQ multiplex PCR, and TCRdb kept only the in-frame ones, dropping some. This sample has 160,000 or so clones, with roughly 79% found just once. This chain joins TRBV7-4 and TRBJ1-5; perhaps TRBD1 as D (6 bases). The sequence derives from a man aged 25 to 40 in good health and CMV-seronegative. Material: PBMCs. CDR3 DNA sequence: TGTGCCAGCAGCTTTATCACAGGACAGCCCACCCCCCATCAGCCCCAGCATTTT. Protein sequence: CASSFITGQPTPHQPQHF.